This T cell receptor (beta chain) was captured by sequencing in a study of blood T cell repertoires in COVID-19 (dated by TCRdb to about 2020). Concerning the study at large: Samples covering the acute and convalescent phases of COVID-19 were provided by collaborators in the United States, Italy and Spain. The prospective study material was composed of cDNA or gDNA derived from T cells, B-cell-depleted T cells, or PBMCs. The dataset comprised deeply sampled blood TCRbeta repertoires from subjects exposed to, actively infected with, or recovered from COVID-19. The repertoires were released in a freely available public database meant as a resource for research on the immune response to SARS-CoV-2. Samples came from the ongoing ImmuneRACE study (first 160 participants) plus 1,254 subjects from 6 global collaborators. A de-identified subject ID, COVID-19 status, age in years and sex were almost always included in the sample metadata. Where HLA class I and class II types were available, the types were taken from metadata supplied by the sample provider, not from assay-based typing.

Collaborating institutions collected whole blood in K2EDTA tubes following their own protocols. For TCRbeta analysis, collaborators shipped samples in one of three forms: frozen whole blood, isolated PBMCs, or DNA extracted from either of those sample types. The paper as a whole reports these results and caveats: The amount of clinical and demographic metadata varied by source and participant and was provided uncurated.

On this clone itself: The antigen it recognizes is unknown. No base qualities exist here, and no much larger clone lies one base off it.

From cysteine to phenylalanine, the CDR3 is 15 amino acids long. Solely the CDR3 DNA is kept, with 45 bases framed from the first base. The germline V and J ends show losses of 5 bases and 2 bases respectively, and no gene match explains 1 base of the junction. CDR1 and CDR2 (KGHSH, LQKENI) derive from the germline V gene. TCRbeta CDR3 regions were amplified from genomic DNA by means of the immunoSEQ Assay, a bias-controlled multiplex PCR. The study's processing was this. Nucleated cell counts per sample were estimated from amplification of reference gene primers within the assay. Sequence reads were collapsed and filtered to measure the absolute abundance of every unique TCRbeta CDR3 rearrangement. Productive Simpson clonality was computed per sample as the square root of Simpson's diversity index over productive rearrangements. Drawn from immuneACCESS, this table holds only the in-frame rearrangements with V and J called that TCRdb kept. Clones are partly lost; checked studies trace under half to an unresolved V gene and leave the rest unexplained. The V and J calls and clone size are taken from that table; D and trimming were inferred from the DNA. Across this sample there are some 73,000 clones, with 70% to 85% seen only once. Clones ranked in the top ten supply roughly 4.2% of the sample.

The chain is encoded by TRBV18 joined to TRBJ2-3, with 13 bases matching TRBD2. This receptor was obtained from an older woman with acute or convalescent COVID-19. Sequenced: peripheral blood. CDR3 loop: CASSGLAGDTDTQYF. In nucleotides, the sequence is TGTGCCAGCTCAGGACTAGCGGGGGACACAGATACGCAGTATTTT.